The 10 T cell receptor beta chains presented below share a single source sample, sequenced in a study of blood T cells in healthy people across ages. Primed by a sample-barcoded 5' primer and a J-beta primer mix, a second PCR proceeded for 7 to 11 cycles. MiXCR, applied by TCRdb to the 5' RACE reads, yields one record per CDR3 protein. The sample shows nearly 1 million distinct CDR3 sequences, just over 50% of them seen only once. Sequences were obtained from blood. These receptors were obtained from a woman aged 55-70 years in good health.

This rearrangement joins TRBV20-1 to TRBJ2-1; D may be TRBD2 (5 bases). With 5 bases removed from V and 8 bases from J, the gap between germline ends came to 19 bases. This CDR3 is built from 14 residues. Germline V gene lookup returns CDR1 DFQATT and CDR2 SNEGSKA (reference sequence). CDR3 sequence (DNA): TGCAGTGCTCAGACTAACTTGGGGTTGCATGAGCAGTTCTTC. This translates into CSAQTNLGLHEQFF.

In its sample, this clonotype was seen once. The J gene is TRBJ2-5, the V gene TRBV20-1; D is uncertain. CDR1 and CDR2 from the germline V gene are DFQATT and SNEGSKA (reference sequence). V lost 3 bases and J 11 bases, leaving 19 bases between the germline ends. The length of the CDR3 is 13 residues. CDR3 sequence: CSASSAVVYEQYF. DNA for the CDR3: TGCAGTGCTAGCTCTGCGGTCGTCTACGAACAGTACTTC.

This clonotype was detected only a few times. V usage is TRBV2 and J usage is TRBJ2-1; 13 bases fit TRBD2. The V segment lost 7 bases and the J segment 15 bases; nucleotides outside the gene matches: 6. This CDR3 region has 12 residues. In germline, CDR1 is SNHLY, CDR2 FYNNEI. The CDR3 DNA reads TGTGCCAGCATTACTAGCGGGAGGGACGGGTTCTTC. Translating gives CASITSGRDGFF. The variable domain in full, with the rest retrieved from reference TRBV2 and TRBJ2-1, is EPEVTQTPSHQVTQMGQEVILRCVPISNHLYFYWYRQILGQKVEFLVSFYNNEISEKSEIFDDQFSVERPDGSNFTLKIRSTKLEDSAMYFCASITSGRDGFFGPGTRLTVL.

This chain joins TRBV10-3 and TRBJ2-3, with 10 bases lining up with TRBD2. Losses at the gene ends were 6 bases for V and 3 bases for J; bases not matched to a gene: 9. This CDR3 has 16 residues. Per the germline V gene, CDR1 is ENHRY and CDR2 is SYGVKD. The CDR3 bases are TGTGCCATCAGCGAGGAGCTAGCGGGAGAAACAGATACGCAGTATTTT. Protein sequence: CAISEELAGETDTQYF.

This chain joins TRBV28 and TRBJ2-1; D unresolved. Germline V gives CDR1 MDHEN, CDR2 SYDVKM. Trimming left V 3 bases short and J 8 bases short, with 14 bases between. The CDR3 has 14 residues. The DNA of the CDR3 is TGTGCCAGCAGTTTCGGATTCCCTTACCATGAGCAGTTCTTC. Its protein is CASSFGFPYHEQFF.

This clonotype was seen a handful of times. The V gene is TRBV5-5, the J gene TRBJ2-3, with unresolved D. Deletions cut 0 bases from V and 5 bases from J, with 13 bases between. CDR3 size: 15 residues. Germline CDR1 and CDR2: SGHKS and YYEKEE (reference sequence). CDR3 coding DNA: TGTGCCAGCAGCTTGGCTCAGCGAGACTTAGATACGCAGTATTTT. The encoded protein is CASSLAQRDLDTQYF.

This rearrangement joins TRBV24-1 to TRBJ2-5; D remains unclear. Trimming stripped 7 bases from V and 1 base from J, with 12 bases between. The V gene's germline CDR1 is KGHDR and CDR2 SFDVKD. The CDR3 has 14 residues. Here the CDR3 reads CATRSAGLQETQYF. The DNA for the CDR3 is TGTGCCACCAGGTCAGCAGGTCTCCAAGAGACCCAGTACTTC.

The chain uses TRBV29-1 and TRBJ2-7; D might be TRBD1 (6 bases). The length of the CDR3 is 13 residues. The germline gives CDR1 SQVTM, CDR2 ANQGSEA. V was shortened by 7 bases and J by 7 bases, with 20 bases between the two germline ends. The CDR3 nucleotides are TGCAGCGGAAACAGGGTTGTAGACAATGAGCAGTACTTC. This encodes CSGNRVVDNEQYF.

This clonotype was found a few times. The chain employs TRBV4-1 and TRBJ2-4; either TRBD1 or TRBD2 may supply D (5 bases each). Matching the DNA end better, TRBJ2-7 makes the J call doubtful. The CDR3 spans 13 residues. From germline, CDR1 is MGHRA and CDR2 YSYEKL. The CDR3 DNA follows: TGCGCCAGCAGCCAAGTAATTGGGGGCGAGCAGTACTTC. Amino acids: CASSQVIGGEQYF.

The V gene is TRBV4-1, the J gene TRBJ1-1; TRBD1 matches 7 bases. Germline-derived CDR1 and CDR2 are MGHRA and YSYEKL. The ends lost 5 bases at V and 1 base at J; junction bases unmatched: 4. This CDR3 comprises 14 residues. CDR3 bases: TGCGCCAGCAGCAAACAGGGGCAGAACACTGAAGCTTTCTTT. It encodes CASSKQGQNTEAFF.